This T cell receptor beta chain stems from a study of control samples from healthy donors and cancer patients. Sequencing was performed with immunoSEQ multiplex PCR; in TCRdb, only in-frame clones are kept and a portion is missing. This sample's table has roughly 190,000 clones. The germline CDR1 and CDR2 sequences are LNHNV and YYDKDF (reference sequence). Trimming stripped 0 bases from V and 11 bases from J, with 20 bases between. This CDR3 has 15 residues. This receptor was obtained from a woman aged 25 to 39 in good health. The genes are TRBV15 and TRBJ2-7; D uncertain. The sequencing input was blood. CDR3 sequence (DNA): TGTGCCACCAGCAGAGACCAGAGCCCAATTCAGGAAAAGTACTTC. This codes for CATSRDQSPIQEKYF.